This T cell receptor (beta chain) comes out of a study of T cell responses to AZD1222 COVID-19 vaccine. Whole-study findings and limits: The study found vaccine-associated CD4 TCRs spanning spike, dominant at 160-218 and 743-854. White British people made up most donors, females outnumbered males, and clonal diversity was possibly underestimated. Among AZD1222 vaccinees, only 5 or 6 were seropositive at baseline.

Germline V lookup: CDR1 MGHRA, CDR2 YSYEKL. The CDR3 sequence is 14 residues long. Trimming at V came to 4 bases and at J to 7 bases, leaving 6 bases not matched to a gene. The method was immunoSEQ multiplex PCR; TCRdb's version includes in-frame clones alone and lacks a portion of them. The profile shows 100,000 to 120,000 clones, more than 75% of them singletons. Concerning this clone itself: Its antigen is not known.

The receptor was derived from an adult in good health. The gene calls are TRBV4-1 and TRBJ1-5; 8 nucleotides align to TRBD1. This material consisted of peripheral blood, taken on day 0 of AZD1222 vaccination. The CDR3: CASSPGSGGQPQHF. In DNA, the CDR3 is TGCGCCAGCAGCCCAGGTTCAGGGGGCCAGCCCCAGCATTTT.